This T cell receptor (beta chain) was sequenced during a study of B cell selection in AIRE deficiency. Germline lookup yields CDR1 SGHTA and CDR2 FQGNSA. The CDR3 is made up of 14 amino acids. The V gene lost 5 bases and the J gene lost 4 bases, with 11 bases spanning the gap. Using immunoSEQ multiplex PCR, the repertoire was profiled, and TCRdb retains in-frame clones only, with some absent. The sample consists of some 27,000 clones, roughly 95% of them appearing once. CD4+CD127+ cells were sorted as the conventional CD4 T cells. Material: CD4+CD127+ conventional T cells sorted from PBMCs. This clonotype was sampled from a human donor in good health. The chain couples TRBV7-2 to TRBJ1-4, with D possibly TRBD1 on 5 matching bases. CDR3 sequence: CASSPRQNNEKLFF. CDR3 nucleotide sequence: TGTGCCAGCAGCCCAAGACAGAATAATGAAAAACTGTTTTTT.